This TCR beta chain was captured by sequencing in a study of control samples from healthy donors and cancer patients. Here immunoSEQ multiplex PCR was the method, and the copy in TCRdb shows in-frame clones only, minus some. Of over 85,000 clones in the sample, 70% to 90% are singletons; the top ten hold about 10%. The J segment lost 1 base and the V segment lost 6 bases, leaving 4 bases of the junction unmatched. The CDR3 covers 14 residues. The germline V gene has CDR1 LNHDA and CDR2 SQIVND (reference sequence). The J gene is TRBJ1-1, the V gene TRBV19, with TRBD1 identical over 8 bases. The source material was PBMCs. This TCR was recovered from a woman aged 50 to 60 with colorectal cancer. Written as DNA, the CDR3 is TGTGCCAGTAGACCGGGACAGGAGAACACTGAAGCTTTCTTT. Protein product: CASRPGQENTEAFF.